A selection of T cell receptor beta chains follows, all from one sample in a study of blood T cells in healthy people across ages. MiXCR was run by TCRdb on the 5' RACE reads, yielding one entry per CDR3 protein. This table holds 1.5 million to 2 million distinct CDR3 sequences, about 50% found once. Sequencing input: blood. These receptors all stem from a woman aged 40 to 49 in good health. Both conserved end residues are part of each CDR3. The order of the fields is clone size, V gene, J gene, D gene, CDR3 length, CDR3 DNA, CDR3 protein. A D gene is named only where the DNA matches it firmly. Expanded clones are given a class, and other clones once, few, many or no size at all.

-	TRBV7-3	TRBJ1-1	-	13	TGTGCCAGCAGCTTACTTTCGGGGTTTGAAGCTTTCTTT	CASSLLSGFEAFF
-	TRBV27	TRBJ2-7	-	14	TGTGCCAGCAGTTTAACCCGTGCCAAAAACACTCAGTACTTC	CASSLTRAKNTQYF
-	TRBV6-1	TRBJ2-7	-	15	TGTGCCAGCAGTGTGCAGGGGCAAAGCTCCTACGAGCAGTACTTC	CASSVQGQSSYEQYF
-	TRBV7-9	TRBJ2-1	TRBD1	15	TGTGCCAGCAGCCGACGACAGGGGCTACAATGTGAGCAGTTCTTC	CASSRRQGLQCEQFF
once	TRBV6-2/TRBV6-3	TRBJ1-1	-	14	TGTGCCAGCAGTCTTCAGGGTTCTTTCGCTGAAGCTTTCTTT	CASSLQGSFAEAFF
-	TRBV20-1	TRBJ2-1	-	16	TGCAGTGTTAAGGTACCGCGACGAGGACAACCCAATGAGCAGTTCTTC	CSVKVPRRGQPNEQFF
-	TRBV4-1	TRBJ2-7	-	13	TGCGCCAGCAGCCGCGAGCAGGGACGCGAGCAGTACTTC	CASSREQGREQYF
-	TRBV6-6	TRBJ2-5	TRBD1	14	TGTGCCAGCAGTGTACAGGGGGGTCTAGAGACCCAGTACTTC	CASSVQGGLETQYF
few	TRBV20-1	TRBJ2-5	TRBD1	14	TGCAGTGTTCAGACAGGGGAGATCCAAGAGACCCAGTACTTC	CSVQTGEIQETQYF
-	TRBV24-1	TRBJ2-5	TRBD2	15	TGTGCCACCAGTGATTTGAACATGGGGGGGGAGACCCAGTACTTC	CATSDLNMGGETQYF
few	TRBV27	TRBJ2-3	TRBD2	15	TGTGCCAGTGGTACGGCGGGGGGGCTAAAAGATACGCAGTATTTT	CASGTAGGLKDTQYF
-	TRBV28	TRBJ2-5	TRBD2	14	TGTGCCAGCAGGGTGGCTAGCGGGGGAGAGACCCAGTACTTC	CASRVASGGETQYF
-	TRBV6-2/TRBV6-3	TRBJ2-5	TRBD1	16	TGTGCCAGCAGTTACTCTACCCTTGGACAGGGATGGACCCAGTACTTC	CASSYSTLGQGWTQYF
few	TRBV28	TRBJ1-6	-	15	TGTGCCAGCAGTTTAACCGACAGGTTCGGGTCACCCCTCCACTTT	CASSLTDRFGSPLHF
-	TRBV9	TRBJ1-5	-	13	TGTGCCAGCAGTGTTGAATCCAATCAGCCCCAGCATTTT	CASSVESNQPQHF
-	TRBV7-8	TRBJ2-1	-	17	TGTGCCAGCAGCTTAGGCCACGGGTGGAGCTCCTACAATGAGCAGTTCTTC	CASSLGHGWSSYNEQFF
many	TRBV5-1	TRBJ2-3	-	12	TGTGCCAGCAGTTGGGGAAGGGATACGCAGTATTTT	CASSWGRDTQYF